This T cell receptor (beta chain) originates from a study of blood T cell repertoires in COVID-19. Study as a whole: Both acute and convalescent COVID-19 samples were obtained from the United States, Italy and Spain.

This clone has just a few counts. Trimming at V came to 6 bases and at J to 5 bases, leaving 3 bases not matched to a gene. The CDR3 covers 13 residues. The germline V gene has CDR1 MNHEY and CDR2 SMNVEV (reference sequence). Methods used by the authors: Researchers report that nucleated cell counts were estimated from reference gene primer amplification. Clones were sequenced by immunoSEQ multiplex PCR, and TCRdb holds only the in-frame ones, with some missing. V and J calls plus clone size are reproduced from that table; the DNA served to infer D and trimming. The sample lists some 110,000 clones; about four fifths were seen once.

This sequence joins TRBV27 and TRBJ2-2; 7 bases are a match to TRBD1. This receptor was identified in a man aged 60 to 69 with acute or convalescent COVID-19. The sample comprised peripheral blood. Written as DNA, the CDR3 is TGTGCCAGCAGATCGACAGGGACCGGGGAGCTGTTTTTT. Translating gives CASRSTGTGELFF.